Reported below is one TCR beta chain. Its cognate antigen is unknown. The record originates from a study of T cell responses to AZD1222 COVID-19 vaccine. V lost 3 bases and J lost 0, with 15 bases in between. CDR3 length: 18 residues. Germline values: CDR1 MRHNA, CDR2 SNTAGT. Profiled with immunoSEQ multiplex PCR; TCRdb holds only in-frame clones, not every one. Among 90,000 to 150,000 clones, 80% to 90% were seen once, and the ten largest hold 6.5% to 9.5%. The study, taken as a whole, reports: The donors showed a predominance of white British ancestry and of females, with possible underestimation of clonal diversity. Seropositive at baseline were only five or six AZD1222 recipients.

The sequence came from an adult in good health. The V gene is TRBV6-4, the J gene TRBJ2-6; D gene unclear. The sample here was peripheral blood, taken on day 0 of AZD1222 vaccination. The DNA of the CDR3 is TGTGCCAGCAGTGAAGGCGGCAGAAGAAGCTCTGGGGCCAACGTCCTGACTTTC. Protein sequence: CASSEGGRRSSGANVLTF.